This T cell receptor beta chain was recorded in a study of blood T cell repertoires in COVID-19. The repertoire was sequenced with immunoSEQ multiplex PCR; TCRdb's copy has only in-frame clones and lacks some. The data hold about 200,000 clones, with over 75% observed a single time. Germline V gene lookup returns CDR1 SGHVS and CDR2 FQNEAQ. The ends lost 2 bases at V and 5 bases at J; junction bases unmatched: 9. The CDR3 runs 16 residues. This receptor was taken from a man in his fifties or sixties with acute or convalescent COVID-19. This chain links TRBV7-8 with TRBJ1-5; 7 bases are a match to TRBD1. The specimen was peripheral blood. Written as DNA, the CDR3 is TGTGCCAGCAGCTTAAGGGACAGTATTCGAGATCAGCCCCAGCATTTT. Encoded protein: CASSLRDSIRDQPQHF.